These 10 T cell receptor beta chains were sequenced from one sample in a study of identical twins. TCRdb used MiXCR to reprocess the 5' RACE reads, holding one entry per CDR3 protein. The sample lists approximately 890,000 distinct CDR3 sequences, 9% to 15% occurring once. The data were also submitted as part of a second study, on yellow fever vaccine responses in identical twins.

Sequencing was carried out using PBMCs. These receptors originate from a woman aged 18-30 years in good health.

This clonotype has a count of ten or more. The chain employs TRBV5-1 and TRBJ1-1; D perhaps matches TRBD1 (5 bases). V was cut by 0 bases and J by 1 base, with 7 bases left in between. The CDR3 is 14 residues long. Germline V gene lookup returns CDR1 SGHRS and CDR2 YFSETQ. The CDR3 protein is CASSLAGGNTEAFF. CDR3 DNA sequence: TGCGCCAGCAGCTTGGCCGGGGGGAACACTGAAGCTTTCTTT.

The CDR3 sequence: CASSLEAVGSSYEQYV. In DNA form, the CDR3 reads TGTGCCAGCAGCTTAGAGGCCGTTGGCAGTTCCTACGAGCAGTACGTC. The chain combines TRBV7-8 with TRBJ2-7; no definite D call. This CDR3 has 16 amino acids. The germline V gene encodes CDR1 SGHVS and CDR2 FQNEAQ. Deletions cut 1 base from V and 1 base from J, with 14 bases between.

This clonotype showed up many times. The V gene is TRBV12-3 or TRBV12-4, the J gene TRBJ2-2, with a possible D match to TRBD1 (6 bases). V lost 7 bases to trimming and J lost 0 bases, with 12 bases between them. The CDR3 extends over 15 amino acids. The CDR3 loop is CASTFGTSNTGELFF. DNA of the CDR3: TGTGCCAGCACCTTCGGGACATCGAACACCGGGGAGCTGTTTTTT.

This clonotype showed up just a few times. The rearrangement uses TRBV24-1 and TRBJ2-5; TRBD1 agrees at 9 bases. CDR3 size: 13 residues. Germline V gene data show CDR1 as KGHDR and CDR2 as SFDVKD. V shed 9 bases and J 2 bases; nucleotides not matched to a gene: 3. CDR3 in DNA: TGTGCCACCGGACAGGGGAGGCAAGAGACCCAGTACTTC. Residues: CATGQGRQETQYF.

This clonotype was seen ten or more times. The chain carries TRBV5-1 and TRBJ2-1, with TRBD2 identical over 9 bases. Germline CDR1 SGHRS, CDR2 YFSETQ. CDR3 length: 16 amino acids. V shed 4 bases, J shed 4 bases, and the junction held 9 bases outside the gene matches. CDR3: CASSPNSGGTYNEQFF. The CDR3 DNA is TGCGCCAGCAGCCCAAATAGCGGGGGCACTTACAATGAGCAGTTCTTC.

This chain connects TRBV29-1 to TRBJ2-7; D unresolved. The V end lost 8 bases, the J end lost 0 bases, and 11 bases lay between the germline ends. Germline-derived CDR1 and CDR2 are SQVTM and ANQGSEA. The CDR3 is 12 residues long. CDR3 sequence: CSITSGSYEQYF. CDR3 coding DNA: TGCAGCATAACTTCAGGCTCCTACGAGCAGTACTTC.

The chain joins TRBV18 to TRBJ1-4; D ambiguous. The CDR3 covers 14 residues. CDR1 and CDR2 from the germline V gene are KGHSH and LQKENI. The V end lost 3 bases, the J end lost 7 bases, and 12 bases lay between the germline ends. CDR3 loop: CASSPRQVGEKLFF. The CDR3 DNA follows: TGTGCCAGCTCACCCCGACAAGTCGGTGAAAAACTGTTTTTT.

This clonotype was observed a handful of times. The gene calls are TRBV10-3 and TRBJ2-1; the match to TRBD1 covers 11 bases. The CDR3 runs 14 residues. Germline V gives CDR1 ENHRY, CDR2 SYGVKD. Trimming took 10 bases from V and 8 from J; bases not matched to a gene: 10. Written as DNA, the CDR3 is TGTGCCACCGCGAACGGGACAGGGGGACATGAGCAGTTCTTC. Amino acid sequence: CATANGTGGHEQFF.

This clonotype was detected ten times or more. The V call is TRBV12-3 or TRBV12-4, the J call TRBJ1-5; unclear D gene. This CDR3 is built from 13 residues. Between the trimmed V and J ends, which lost 6 bases and 2 bases, there was a span of 8 bases. Written as DNA, the CDR3 is TGTGCCAGCAGCGAAAGAGGCAATCAGCCCCAGCATTTT. Its protein product is CASSERGNQPQHF.

The chain has TRBV12-3 or TRBV12-4 and TRBJ1-1, with 9 bases matching TRBD1. The CDR3 length is 15 residues. V lost 5 bases to trimming and J lost 3 bases; unmatched junction nucleotides: 7. CDR3 sequence: CASSATGGRDTEAFF. The CDR3 nucleotides are TGTGCCAGCAGTGCCACAGGGGGCCGGGACACTGAAGCTTTCTTT.